This T cell receptor (beta chain) emerged from a study of T cells in Graves' hyperthyroidism and ophthalmopathy. Study-level points and caveats: Most thyroid clonotypes that were expanded above 0.001 also turned up in blood.

From RNA transcripts, TCR beta CDR3 regions were amplified. HTBI primers drove first-round RT-PCR of the TCR CDR3. TCRdb used MiXCR to reprocess the multiplex PCR reads, holding one entry per CDR3 protein. The repertoire consists of approximately 400,000 distinct CDR3 sequences, with about 14% occurring once and the leading ten covering around a fifth. PBMCs were sourced from approximately 9.3 ml fresh peripheral blood. V lost 5 bases and J lost 5; bases outside the gene matches: 9. The CDR3 is 16 residues long. The germline V gene has CDR1 MNHNS and CDR2 SASEGT. This clonotype showed up just a few times. The antigen is not known.

This TCR was recovered from a woman between 25 and 40 years old with Graves' ophthalmopathy. The sample taken for sequencing was blood. This chain joins TRBV6-1 and TRBJ1-6, with 7 bases matching TRBD1. The CDR3 bases are TGTGCCAGCAGTCTAACGCCGGGACAGAATAATTCACCCCTCCACTTT. Residues: CASSLTPGQNNSPLHF.